This record looks at one T cell receptor beta chain sequence and its context. What this receptor recognizes is not known. This entry is derived from a study of T cells in women clearing cervical HPV infection (dated by TCRdb to 2017 to 2018). In terms of the full investigation: The cases were 25 to 30 women with histologically confirmed HPV16-related CIN3 or worse, and 2 of these cases were invasive cancers. Cases and controls were matched on age within five years and on year of sample collection. The parent cohort enrolled 8,500 to 13,000 women aged 18 or older in Guanacaste, Costa Rica, during about 1992 to 1995 and followed them for roughly seven years. HLA typing was available for only a few women, so HLA type could not be excluded as a confounder. Quality controls consisted of five blinded duplicates per group, for a total of about 60 samples made up of some 50 participants and roughly ten replicates. This exploratory proof-of-principle case-control study, nested within the Guanacaste HPV Natural History Study in Costa Rica, compared TCR repertoires among women with different cervical HPV16 outcomes. Among cases, blood sampling occurred a median of about 160 days after lesion detection, with an interquartile range of roughly 90 to 200 days. Cases had a median age of roughly 30 years compared with 37 to 40 for controls, and baseline characteristics showed no significant differences between the groups. The controls were over 20 women whose single incident HPV16 infection cleared within 12 months with no development of precancer or cancer. Case blood was taken at the visit when the lesion was first identified, whereas control blood was taken when infection was no longer detected. Beyond this particular receptor, the publication reports: Whether associations preceded infection or resulted from infection could not be shown with the cross-sectional design, and effector/memory subsets and HPV-specific T cells were not isolated. Random forest classifiers combining richness and V gene abundances distinguished cases from controls with an estimated AUC of roughly 0.81. Because T-cell numbers per sample were unknown, differences in richness could reflect varying T-cell content rather than repertoire biology. CIN3+ cases had significantly higher TCR repertoire richness than controls across sequencing depths, but evenness did not differ between the groups.

Every participant had a single incident cervical HPV16 infection, and prevalent HPV16 infections were excluded. Cervical HPV DNA was detected with MY09/MY11 PCR, and genotyping was done by dot-blot hybridization. Fifteen mL of heparinized blood was centrifuged, after which the buffy coat was aliquoted, frozen at -30 degrees C, and then stored at -80 degrees C. Genomic DNA was extracted from buffy coat specimens using QIAGEN kits. Using the immunoSEQ assay, multiplex PCR amplified TCR beta CDR3 regions from an average of approximately 1,200 ng of genomic DNA per sample. The assay corrected primer bias using a complete synthetic TCR repertoire to establish an amplification baseline. The amplicons were sequenced on the Illumina platform. The published analysis was carried out like this. Error correction of the sequences involved clustering with frequency ratios plus a modified nearest-neighbor algorithm, after which the sequences were analyzed in the immunoSEQ Analyzer using IMGT gene definitions. At each rarefaction depth, TCR richness and evenness were averaged across 20 rarefaction repeats, and samples with fewer sequences than that depth were excluded. Relative abundances of V, D and J genes were compared between groups using Wilcoxon rank sum tests, with FDR correction applied. In the blinded duplicates, the intraclass correlation was about 96% for TCR richness and averaged approximately 82% across fewer than 80 gene segments. This immuneACCESS table, as held by TCRdb, lists in-frame sequences with V and J called but not all clones. Of the missing ones, under half trace to an unresolved V gene in checked studies; the others have no known cause. V and J calls and clone size are those listed in that table; D and trimming were worked out from the DNA. This sample's table contains over 30,000 clones. Roughly 4% of the sample comes from the top ten.

This TCR came from a woman aged 18 to 75 with a cervical HPV16 infection that either progressed to CIN3+ or cleared (not recorded which). The sample comprised blood buffy coat.

CDR3 DNA (partial): TGCAGTGCTCGACTGGACAGTCAAGAGACC. Translated, this gives CSARLDSQET. The whole CDR3 sequence reads CSARLDSQETQYF. The rearrangement combines TRBV20-1 with TRBJ2-5; TRBD1 is a possible D gene, resting on 6 matching bases. With the read ending 3 residues before the CDR3 end, the germline J gene is used to fill in that end. V lost 5 bases and J lost 2 bases; the stretch between them is 12 bases long. The CDR1 and CDR2 encoded by the germline V gene (reference sequence) are DFQATT and SNEGSKA. The CDR3 spans 13 residues, from the cysteine through the phenylalanine. The DNA shown is the part of the CDR3 that was read: 30 bases, in frame from base 1.